This T cell receptor beta chain was captured in a study of T cells in Graves' hyperthyroidism and ophthalmopathy. Study-level findings and limits: Researchers found most expanded thyroid clonotypes above 0.001 in blood as well.

This sample holds PBMCs from roughly 10 ml fresh peripheral blood. This CDR3 has 14 amino acids. V lost 6 bases to trimming and J lost 7 bases, with 16 bases between them. Per the germline V gene, CDR1 is MNHNS and CDR2 is SASEGT. This clonotype was counted ten times or more. The antigen remains unidentified. TCR beta CDR3 regions were amplified from RNA transcripts. The TCR CDR3 was amplified in a first-round RT-PCR using the HTBI primer set. TCRdb passed the multiplex PCR reads through MiXCR, listing each CDR3 protein once. In the table there are roughly 700,000 distinct CDR3 sequences, 15% to 20% of which are singletons.

The sequencing input was blood. The sequence was collected from a man in his fifties with Graves' hyperthyroidism. The rearrangement uses TRBV6-1 and TRBJ2-1; D gene uncertain. The CDR3 is CASRPTWVGNEQFF. CDR3 nucleotide sequence: TGTGCCAGCAGGCCCACGTGGGTTGGGAATGAGCAGTTCTTC.